This TCR beta chain was found in a study of beta chain features in type 1 diabetes. Study findings and constraints: More deletions and fewer insertions at VDJ junctions were seen in type 1 diabetes patients. A potential PCR bias toward shorter templates would be equal in patient and control samples.

From germline, CDR1 is KGHSH and CDR2 LQKENI. V was cut by 2 bases and J by 9 bases, with 12 bases left in between. The CDR3 length is 13 residues. As to this clone: Its cognate antigen is unknown.

Reverse transcription of all isolated RNA meant that expressed TCRB transcripts were sequenced. The table came from immunoSEQ multiplex PCR; TCRdb's copy has only in-frame clones and leaves some out. The sample consists of hundreds of thousands of clones, around 13% of them appearing once. Donors contributed one heparinised blood draw apiece, averaging about 110 mL. Each of the sorted populations had a purity greater than 95%. Sequenced: central memory CD4+ T cells from blood. This clonotype originated in a man in his thirties or forties in good health. The chain employs TRBV18 and TRBJ2-3; no clear D. The CDR3 loop reads CASSPTDGQTQYF. Written as DNA, the CDR3 is TGTGCCAGCTCACCAACGGACGGCCAAACGCAGTATTTT.